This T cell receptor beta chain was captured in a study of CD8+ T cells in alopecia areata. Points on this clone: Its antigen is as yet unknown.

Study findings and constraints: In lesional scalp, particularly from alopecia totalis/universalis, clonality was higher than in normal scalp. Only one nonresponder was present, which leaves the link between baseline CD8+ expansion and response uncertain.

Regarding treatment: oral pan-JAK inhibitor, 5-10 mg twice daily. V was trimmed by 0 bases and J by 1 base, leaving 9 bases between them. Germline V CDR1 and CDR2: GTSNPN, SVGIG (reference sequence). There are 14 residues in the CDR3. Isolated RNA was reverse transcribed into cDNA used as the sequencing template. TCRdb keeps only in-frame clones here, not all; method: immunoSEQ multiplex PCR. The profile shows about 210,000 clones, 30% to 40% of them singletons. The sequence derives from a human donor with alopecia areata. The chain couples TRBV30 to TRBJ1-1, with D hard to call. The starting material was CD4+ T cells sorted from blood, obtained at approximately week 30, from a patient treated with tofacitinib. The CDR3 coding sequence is TGTGCCTGGAGTGTAGGGCAGCCGAACACTGAAGCTTTCTTT. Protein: CAWSVGQPNTEAFF.